This T cell receptor (beta chain) derives from a study of blood T cell repertoires in COVID-19. The overall study: PBMCs, B-cell-depleted T cells, or T cells were the source of the cDNA or gDNA that made up the material.

Assay used: immunoSEQ multiplex PCR; TCRdb lists only in-frame clones, some missing. The sample consists of around 310,000 clones, roughly nine tenths of them appearing once. The CDR3 contains 12 residues. Germline-derived CDR1 and CDR2 are KGHSH and LQKENI. Trimming shortened V by 5 bases and J by 5 bases, and 10 bases separated the two germline ends. The sequence came from a woman in her 30s who had recovered from COVID-19. The chain employs TRBV18 and TRBJ2-7, with D unresolved. The sequencing input was PBMCs or T cells enriched from blood (not recorded which). The CDR3 protein is CASSLLVHEQYF. The CDR3, as DNA: TGTGCCAGCTCATTGTTAGTCCACGAGCAGTACTTC.